These 26 T cell receptor beta chains share one sample of origin, sequenced in a study of CXCR3-negative and CXCR3-positive naive CD8 T cells. Their antigens are not known. The TRB libraries of cDNA were built by UMI-labeled 5' RACE. From the 5' RACE reads, TCRdb lists one entry per CDR3 protein and no DNA. This sample's table reports under 60,000 distinct CDR3 sequences. Notes on the study in general: Compared with CXCR3-negative naive cells, CXCR3-positive naive cells showed more hydrophobic TRB CDR3s.

The sequenced material came from naive CXCR3+ CD8+ T cells from blood. Subset specified: CD45RO-CCR7+CD27+CD95- naive CD8+ T cells expressing CXCR3 (TNR3+). These receptors came from a human donor in good health. Some clones in this sample may be carry-over from other donors' samples.

The rearrangement joins TRBV7-3 to TRBJ2-6. The CDR3 runs 15 residues. Per the germline V gene, CDR1 is SGHTA and CDR2 is FQGTGA. The chain's CDR3 is CASSLAVSGANVLTF.

The V call is TRBV28, the J call TRBJ2-1. Germline V gene data show CDR1 as MDHEN and CDR2 as SYDVKM. There are 13 residues in the CDR3. The chain's CDR3 is CASSLSQDNEQFF.

The V and J genes are TRBV20-1 and TRBJ2-4. The CDR3 loop spans 17 amino acids. CDR1 is DFQATT, CDR2 SNEGSKA, per germline (reference sequence). The CDR3 spells CSARGYDIASFKNIQYF.

The genes are TRBV7-9 and TRBJ2-5; the D gene TCRdb calls, TRBD1, cannot be checked with no DNA. The CDR3 has 15 amino acids. Per the germline V gene, CDR1 is SEHNR and CDR2 is FQNEAQ (reference sequence). The CDR3 sequence: CASSLPPGRGETQYF. Looking up the rest from reference TRBV7-9 and TRBJ2-5 gives the full variable domain: DTGVSQNPRHKITKRGQNVTFRCDPISEHNRLYWYRQTLGQGPEFLTYFQNEAQLEKSRLLSDRFSAERPKGSFSTLEIQRTEQGDSAMYLCASSLPPGRGETQYFGPGTRLLVL.

The V gene is TRBV12-3 or TRBV12-4, the J gene TRBJ2-2; TCRdb indicates TRBD2, and absent DNA this call remains unverified. The CDR3 covers 13 residues. This chain's CDR3 is CASSPGGAVELFF.

The chain employs TRBV5-1 and TRBJ2-5; the TRBD1 assignment by TCRdb is unverifiable without DNA. The CDR3 is 15 amino acids. Germline lookup yields CDR1 SGHRS and CDR2 YFSETQ. CDR3 protein: CASTHLTELQETQYF.

The V gene is TRBV7-3, the J gene TRBJ2-2. CDR1 and CDR2 from the germline V gene are SGHTA and FQGTGA. The CDR3 runs 14 residues. This CDR3 is CASSLLLAPGELFF.

The chain combines TRBV19 with TRBJ1-2; TCRdb gives TRBD1 as the D gene, but with no DNA this cannot be confirmed. Per the germline V gene, CDR1 is LNHDA and CDR2 is SQIVND (reference sequence). This CDR3 region has 12 residues. The CDR3 here is CASGQGANGYTF. Filled out from reference TRBV19 and TRBJ1-2, the complete variable domain reads DGGITQSPKYLFRKEGQNVTLSCEQNLNHDAMYWYRQDPGQGLRLIYYSQIVNDFQKGDIAEGYSVSREKKESFPLTVTSAQKNPTAFYLCASGQGANGYTFGSGTRLTVV.

The gene calls are TRBV9 and TRBJ2-7; TCRdb's D call of TRBD2 is untestable without DNA. This CDR3 contains 14 residues. Looked up from germline, CDR1 is SGDLS and CDR2 is YYNGEE. CDR3 protein: CASSVAGLHYEQYF.

The chain's CDR3 is CASSLGQGAWETQYF. This chain joins TRBV6-5 and TRBJ2-5; TCRdb indicates TRBD1, and absent DNA this call remains unverified. CDR3 length equals 15 residues. In germline, CDR1 is MNHEY, CDR2 SVGAGI.

The chain recombines TRBV14 with TRBJ2-3. The CDR3 extends over 17 amino acids. The germline V gene has CDR1 SGHDN and CDR2 FVKESK. The CDR3 loop reads CASAISSYSSITDTQNF.

J is TRBJ2-7 and V is TRBV4-3; the TCRdb call, TRBD1, lacks DNA for checking. CDR3 length: 15 amino acids. Germline CDR1 and CDR2: LGHNA and YSLEER. The CDR3 sequence is CASSQVLVGGYEQYF.

The V gene is TRBV27, the J gene TRBJ2-3; the D call from TCRdb, TRBD2, cannot be confirmed without DNA. Germline CDR1 and CDR2: MNHEY and SMNVEV (reference sequence). This CDR3 region has 15 residues. CDR3 region: CASSISGPSTDTQYF.

J is TRBJ1-2 and V is TRBV27; TCRdb's D gene call, TRBD1, goes unchecked for lack of DNA. The CDR3 totals 14 residues. Germline V gene sequence: CDR1 MNHEY, CDR2 SMNVEV (reference sequence). CDR3 residues: CASSYGGPNYGYTF.

The V call is TRBV6-2 or TRBV6-3, the J call TRBJ1-1; checking the TCRdb D call of TRBD1 is not possible without DNA. The CDR3 runs to 11 residues. The germline gives CDR1 MNHEY, CDR2 SVGEGT. The CDR3 here is CASNSGQEAFF.

This sequence joins TRBV20-1 and TRBJ2-7; absent DNA, TCRdb's TRBD2 call cannot be checked. Germline CDR1 is DFQATT and CDR2 is SNEGSKA (reference sequence). The CDR3 has 17 residues. CDR3 region: CSAGESGESGGSYEQYF.

V usage is TRBV7-9 and J usage is TRBJ2-1; TCRdb's D gene call, TRBD1, goes unchecked for lack of DNA. Per germline, CDR1 SEHNR and CDR2 FQNEAQ (reference sequence). The CDR3 covers 18 residues. Here the CDR3 reads CASSPPLLRGSSYNEQFF.

V usage is TRBV15 and J usage is TRBJ1-4. The CDR3 is 14 amino acids. The germline V gene encodes CDR1 LNHNV and CDR2 YYDKDF (reference sequence). The CDR3 reads CATSRARSNEKLFF. Filled out from reference TRBV15 and TRBJ1-4, the complete variable domain reads DAMVIQNPRYQVTQFGKPVTLSCSQTLNHNVMYWYQQKSSQAPKLLFHYYDKDFNNEADTPDNFQSRRPNTSFCFLDIRSPGLGDTAMYLCATSRARSNEKLFFGSGTQLSVL.

The chain employs TRBV7-9 and TRBJ2-7. CDR1 is SEHNR, CDR2 FQNEAQ, per germline (reference sequence). This CDR3 spans 12 amino acids. CDR3 sequence: CASGLSSYEQYF.

The chain carries TRBV20-1 and TRBJ2-1; TCRdb designates TRBD2, a call that cannot be tested without DNA. CDR1 DFQATT and CDR2 SNEGSKA come from the germline V gene (reference sequence). The CDR3 loop spans 15 amino acids. CDR3 in amino acids: CSASSVGGWEYEQFF.

V usage is TRBV28 and J usage is TRBJ2-1; absent DNA, TCRdb's TRBD2 call cannot be checked. CDR1 is MDHEN and CDR2 is SYDVKM in the germline V gene. The CDR3 loop spans 14 amino acids. CDR3 sequence: CASSLGLAGVGQFF. Full variable domain (missing parts from reference TRBV28 and TRBJ2-1): DVKVTQSSRYLVKRTGEKVFLECVQDMDHENMFWYRQDPGLGLRLIYFSYDVKMKEKGDIPEGYSVSREKKERFSLILESASTNQTSMYLCASSLGLAGVGQFFGPGTRLTVL.

This chain joins TRBV7-9 and TRBJ2-5; TCRdb picks TRBD2, but there is no DNA to check that call. There are 16 residues in the CDR3. Germline loops: CDR1 SEHNR, CDR2 FQNEAQ (reference sequence). The CDR3 protein is CASSLEGGGAGETQYF.

This rearrangement joins TRBV11-2 to TRBJ2-2; TCRdb calls TRBD2, which cannot be checked without DNA. The CDR3 runs 13 residues. From germline, CDR1 is SGHAT and CDR2 FQNNGV. The CDR3 here is CASSPLLLGELFF.

The V call is TRBV7-6, the J call TRBJ1-1; the TRBD1 assignment by TCRdb is unverifiable without DNA. CDR1 SGHVS and CDR2 FNYEAQ come from the germline V gene. The CDR3 has 14 amino acids. CDR3 amino acids: CASSLATGGTEAFF.

V and J are TRBV6-2 or TRBV6-3 and TRBJ2-7; the D call of TRBD1 rests on TCRdb alone, since no DNA is present to check it. The CDR3 sequence is 15 residues long. Germline loops: CDR1 MNHEY, CDR2 SVGEGT. CDR3 in amino acids: CASTQFRDTYYEQYF.

The chain uses TRBV13 and TRBJ2-5. The CDR3 contains 14 residues. Looked up from germline, CDR1 is PRHDT and CDR2 is FYEKMQ (reference sequence). The CDR3 is CASSLVTYRETQYF.